This TCR beta chain was captured in a study of blood T cell repertoires in COVID-19. Study details: PBMCs, B-cell-depleted T cells, or T cells provided the cDNA or gDNA that made up the material.

The repertoire was sequenced with immunoSEQ multiplex PCR; TCRdb's copy has only in-frame clones and lacks some. The sample lists about 150,000 clones; roughly four fifths were seen once. This clone was found a few times. Germline V gene sequence: CDR1 LNHDA, CDR2 SQIVND (reference sequence). V was cut by 0 bases and J by 1 base, with 10 bases left in between. This CDR3 has 16 amino acids. The TCR originated in a human donor with acute or convalescent COVID-19. The donor label of this sample is uncertain. Sample: peripheral blood. The chain carries TRBV19 and TRBJ1-5; D is perhaps TRBD1 (5 bases). CDR3 residues: CASSIESRESNQPQHF. CDR3 DNA sequence: TGTGCCAGTAGTATAGAATCCAGGGAAAGCAATCAGCCCCAGCATTTT. Full variable domain (outside the CDR3, taken from reference TRBV19 and TRBJ1-5): DGGITQSPKYLFRKEGQNVTLSCEQNLNHDAMYWYRQDPGQGLRLIYYSQIVNDFQKGDIAEGYSVSREKKESFPLTVTSAQKNPTAFYLCASSIESRESNQPQHFGDGTRLSIL.